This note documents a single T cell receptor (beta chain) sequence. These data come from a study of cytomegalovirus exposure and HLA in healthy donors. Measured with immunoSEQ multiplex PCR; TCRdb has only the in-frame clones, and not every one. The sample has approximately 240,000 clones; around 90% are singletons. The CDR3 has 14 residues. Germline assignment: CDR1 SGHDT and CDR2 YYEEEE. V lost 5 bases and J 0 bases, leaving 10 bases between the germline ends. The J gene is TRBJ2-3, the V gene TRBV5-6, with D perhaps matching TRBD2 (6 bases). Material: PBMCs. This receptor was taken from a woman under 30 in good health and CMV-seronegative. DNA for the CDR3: TGTGCCAGCAGACGGGAGTCTAGCACAGATACGCAGTATTTT. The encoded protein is CASRRESSTDTQYF.